What follows are 18 T cell receptor beta chains derived from one specimen sequenced in a study of T cell responses to AZD1222 COVID-19 vaccine. Sequenced by immunoSEQ multiplex PCR; TCRdb stores in-frame clones only, minus some. The table lists about 69,000 clones, roughly 83% of them singletons. The source was peripheral blood, collected 28 days after the second AZD1222 dose. All receptors derive from an adult who received the AZD1222 COVID-19 vaccine.

V gene TRBV6-5 combines with J gene TRBJ2-7, with 7 bases aligning to TRBD1. CDR3 size: 15 residues. Germline CDR1 and CDR2: MNHEY and SVGAGI. Trimming cost V 6 bases and J 6 bases; bases outside gene matches: 14. The CDR3 reads CASSKEETGSREQYF. In DNA form, the CDR3 reads TGTGCCAGCAGCAAAGAGGAGACAGGGTCCCGCGAGCAGTACTTC.

J is TRBJ2-1 and V is TRBV4-1; no reliable D call. The CDR3 runs 10 residues. Germline lookup yields CDR1 MGHRA and CDR2 YSYEKL. The ends were cut back, 5 bases at V and 7 bases at J, with 3 bases in the middle. CDR3 DNA: TGCGCCAGCAGCGATAATGAGCAGTTCTTC. Encoded protein: CASSDNEQFF.

This clone was detected only once. The chain has TRBV10-3 and TRBJ1-3, with D unclear. In germline, CDR1 is ENHRY, CDR2 SYGVKD. V was trimmed by 0 bases and J by 1 base, leaving 7 bases between them. The CDR3 loop spans 15 amino acids. CDR3 sequence reads: CAISESKGSGNTIYF. The CDR3 nucleotides read TGTGCCATCAGTGAGTCGAAAGGGTCTGGAAACACCATATATTTT.

The chain is built from TRBV5-1 and TRBJ1-2, with TRBD1 identical over 9 bases. V was clipped by 4 bases and J by 7 bases; unmatched bases: 8. The CDR3 length is 14 residues. The germline CDR1 and CDR2 sequences are SGHRS and YFSETQ. This chain's CDR3 is CASSVTGQGTGYTF. Here the CDR3 DNA reads TGCGCCAGCAGCGTTACGGGACAGGGTACTGGCTACACCTTC.

The V gene is TRBV5-1, the J gene TRBJ2-2; D call uncertain. Trimming removed 5 bases at V and 1 base at J, with 3 bases between. Germline CDR1 reads SGHRS; CDR2 reads YFSETQ. This CDR3 is 12 amino acids long. CDR3 in amino acids: CASSGNTGELFF. In DNA form, the CDR3 reads TGCGCCAGCAGTGGGAACACCGGGGAGCTGTTTTTT.

This chain connects TRBV5-4 to TRBJ1-4; D ambiguous. V lost 5 bases and J lost 0, with 5 bases in between. This CDR3 is 13 amino acids long. Per germline, CDR1 SGHNT and CDR2 YYREEE (reference sequence). CDR3 sequence reads: CASRVSTNEKLFF. The CDR3 DNA reads as TGTGCCAGCAGGGTTTCAACTAATGAAAAACTGTTTTTT. The variable domain in full, completed from reference TRBV5-4 and TRBJ1-4, reads ETGVTQSPTHLIKTRGQQVTLRCSSQSGHNTVSWYQQALGQGPQFIFQYYREEENGRGNFPPRFSGLQFPNYSSELNVNALELDDSALYLCASRVSTNEKLFFGSGTQLSVL.

The V gene is TRBV7-9, the J gene TRBJ2-1; 10 bases are a match to TRBD2. The J segment lost 3 bases and the V segment lost 4 bases, leaving 0 bases of the junction unmatched. CDR1 and CDR2 (germline): SEHNR, FQNEAQ (reference sequence). The CDR3 contains 14 residues. CDR3: CASSSSGSYNEQFF. CDR3 DNA sequence: TGTGCCAGCAGCTCTAGCGGGAGCTACAATGAGCAGTTCTTC.

V usage is TRBV9 and J usage is TRBJ2-1; 13 nucleotides match TRBD2. V lost 4 bases, J lost 3 bases, and 10 bases stayed unmatched. The CDR3 has 18 amino acids. Germline CDR1 reads SGDLS; CDR2 reads YYNGEE. CDR3 nucleotide sequence: TGTGCCAGCAGCTCCGGACTAGCGGGAGAGGCAGGCTACAATGAGCAGTTCTTC. As protein: CASSSGLAGEAGYNEQFF. Together with reference TRBV9 and TRBJ2-1, the CDR3 gives the full variable domain: DSGVTQTPKHLITATGQRVTLRCSPRSGDLSVYWYQQSLDQGLQFLIQYYNGEERAKGNILERFSAQQFPDLHSELNLSSLELGDSALYFCASSSGLAGEAGYNEQFFGPGTRLTVL.

The chain carries TRBV23-1 and TRBJ2-1; the D gene is possibly TRBD1 (6 bases). TRBV23-1 qualifies as an ORF whose function is uncertain. The CDR3 runs to 14 residues. Trimming left V 4 bases short and J 7 bases short, with 14 bases between. CDR3 protein: CASSRTGPSNEQFF. CDR3 nucleotides: TGCGCCAGCAGTCGTACAGGGCCATCGAATGAGCAGTTCTTC.

This clone was recorded a few times. V usage is TRBV6-5 and J usage is TRBJ1-1, with D tentatively TRBD1 (6 bases). V lost 6 bases and J 0 bases, leaving 11 bases between the germline ends. Germline CDR1 MNHEY, CDR2 SVGAGI. CDR3 length equals 14 residues. For the CDR3, the DNA is TGTGCCAGCAGGCGGGGGCCGGTGAACACTGAAGCTTTCTTT. This gives the protein CASRRGPVNTEAFF.

The V gene is TRBV5-6, the J gene TRBJ1-2; D remains ambiguous. V was cut by 5 bases and J by 2 bases, with 13 bases left in between. CDR3 length equals 14 residues. Germline V gene sequence: CDR1 SGHDT, CDR2 YYEEEE. As DNA, the CDR3 is TGTGCCAGCAGAACCGAGGGCGGAAACTATGGCTACACCTTC. Protein product: CASRTEGGNYGYTF.

V usage is TRBV11-3 and J usage is TRBJ2-5; D tentatively reads TRBD1 or TRBD2 (5 bases each). V was cut by 4 bases and J by 4 bases, with 10 bases left in between. The CDR3 is made up of 13 amino acids. Germline V gives CDR1 SGHNT, CDR2 YENEEA. The CDR3 DNA is TGTGCCAGCAGCTCCACTAGGGGAGAGACCCAGTACTTC. Residues: CASSSTRGETQYF.

In its sample, this clone was seen once. The chain recombines TRBV7-2 with TRBJ1-4, with TRBD1 matching over 7 bases. V was clipped by 5 bases and J by 4 bases; unmatched bases: 7. The CDR3 spans 15 residues. Germline V gene data show CDR1 as SGHTA and CDR2 as FQGNSA. CDR3 loop: CASSDGQAFNEKLFF. The CDR3 DNA reads TGTGCCAGCAGCGATGGACAGGCCTTTAATGAAAAACTGTTTTTT.

The chain has TRBV7-9 and TRBJ1-4; TRBD1 aligns across 11 bases. Per germline, CDR1 SEHNR and CDR2 FQNEAQ (reference sequence). There are 15 residues in the CDR3. V dropped 5 bases and J dropped 7; count of bases not matched to a gene: 6. The CDR3 DNA reads as TGTGCCAGCAGCCCCCGGACAGGGGGCCTTGAAAAACTGTTTTTT. The encoded protein is CASSPRTGGLEKLFF.

J is TRBJ2-2 and V is TRBV5-1; tentative D call: TRBD2 (6 bases). CDR1 is SGHRS and CDR2 is YFSETQ in the germline V gene. Trimming stripped 1 base from V and 5 bases from J, with 15 bases between. This CDR3 has 16 residues. The CDR3 here is CASSLHGGIGTGELFF. CDR3 DNA sequence: TGCGCCAGCAGCTTGCACGGCGGGATAGGGACCGGGGAGCTGTTTTTT.

The chain uses TRBV7-9 and TRBJ1-1, with D tentatively TRBD1 (5 bases). This CDR3 spans 14 amino acids. V lost 1 base and J 2 bases, leaving 8 bases between the germline ends. Germline V lookup: CDR1 SEHNR, CDR2 FQNEAQ (reference sequence). The CDR3 nucleotides are TGTGCCAGCAGCTTAGTAAGGGGAAACACTGAAGCTTTCTTT. As protein: CASSLVRGNTEAFF.

The genes are TRBV24-1 and TRBJ2-1; 7 nucleotides align to TRBD1. CDR1 is KGHDR, CDR2 SFDVKD, per germline. The CDR3 extends over 14 amino acids. Trimming at V came to 4 bases and at J to 6 bases, leaving 5 bases not matched to a gene. CDR3 bases: TGTGCCACCAGTGAGAGCCGGGACAGCAATGAGCAGTTCTTC. It translates to CATSESRDSNEQFF.

The chain links TRBV7-8 to TRBJ2-5; 7 bases match TRBD2. The CDR3 is 15 residues long. V shed 8 bases and J 4 bases; nucleotides not matched to a gene: 13. CDR1 and CDR2 (germline): SGHVS, FQNEAQ. Here the CDR3 reads CASVMGGRDGETQYF. The CDR3 DNA reads TGTGCCAGCGTAATGGGGGGGAGAGATGGAGAGACCCAGTACTTC.